This T cell receptor beta chain was captured in a study of CD8+ T cells in alopecia areata. Separation by sorting yielded CD4+ and CD8+ T cells from PBMCs. Germline CDR1 and CDR2: SQVTM and ANQGSEA. The V end lost 7 bases, the J end lost 4 bases, and 13 bases lay between the germline ends. The CDR3 runs 12 residues. cDNA serving as the sequencing template came from extracted, reverse transcribed RNA. TCRdb's copy holds only in-frame clones and misses some; the assay was immunoSEQ multiplex PCR. The profile shows around 250,000 clones, 65% to 70% of them singletons. The sequence derives from a human donor with alopecia areata. The chain has TRBV29-1 and TRBJ1-1; D call uncertain. Specimen: CD4+ T cells sorted from blood, collected at week 0. CDR3 in DNA: TGCAGCGCCTCCGGAGGGAGCACTGAAGCTTTCTTT. This encodes CSASGGSTEAFF.